The rows below give T cell receptor beta chains drawn from one sample of a study of T cells after yellow fever vaccination. TCRdb reanalysed the 5' RACE reads using MiXCR and keeps one entry per CDR3 protein. The sample holds some 500,000 distinct CDR3 sequences; about 14% are singletons and the top ten take over 12%. Source: PBMCs, taken on the day of the yellow fever booster vaccination. The receptors here all came from a man younger than 45 who received the YFV17D yellow fever vaccine. The CDR3 runs from the conserved cysteine through the conserved F or W. Fields, in order: J gene, V gene, D gene, clone size, CDR3 protein, CDR3 DNA. The D gene is left open where the match is weak. Clone size is stated in some rows and not others, as once, few, many or a class when expanded.

TRBJ2-5 TRBV20-1 . few CSARVGWETQYF TGCAGTGCGCGGGTGGGCTGGGAGACCCAGTACTTC
TRBJ2-3 TRBV19 TRBD1 . CASRTIGTAHTDTQYF TGTGCCAGTAGAACCATCGGGACAGCGCACACAGATACGCAGTATTTT
TRBJ2-7 TRBV12-3/TRBV12-4 . few CASSHGTASLKQYF TGTGCCAGCAGCCACGGGACGGCTAGTCTCAAGCAGTACTTC
TRBJ1-2 TRBV7-2 . once CASSRPGGLVDGYTF TGTGCCAGCAGCCGCCCGGGGGGGCTGGTAGACGGCTACACCTTC
TRBJ1-2 TRBV5-1 TRBD1 few CASATGTGDGYTF TGCGCCAGCGCCACCGGGACAGGGGACGGCTACACCTTC
TRBJ1-5 TRBV7-8 . many CASSFTRDFRQPQHF TGTGCCAGCAGCTTTACCCGGGACTTTCGGCAGCCCCAGCATTTT
TRBJ2-5 TRBV3-1 . . CASSQADYKETQYF TGTGCCAGCAGCCAAGCCGACTACAAAGAGACCCAGTACTTC
TRBJ2-4 TRBV29-1 . few CSVLRDKASPIQYF TGCAGCGTACTCCGGGACAAGGCCTCGCCTATTCAGTACTTC
TRBJ2-5 TRBV12-3/TRBV12-4 . . CASSYLQGQQTQYF TGTGCCAGCAGTTACCTACAGGGCCAGCAGACCCAGTACTTC
TRBJ2-3 TRBV7-9 TRBD1 . CASSLEVGQVQYF TGTGCCAGCAGCTTAGAAGTAGGACAGGTGCAGTATTTT
TRBJ2-7 TRBV7-2 . few CASSLSRGAEQYF TGTGCCAGCAGCTTAAGTCGGGGAGCCGAGCAGTACTTC
TRBJ2-1 TRBV24-1 . . CATSDSSQSSYNEQFF TGTGCCACCAGTGATTCTAGTCAGAGCTCCTACAATGAGCAGTTCTTC
TRBJ1-4 TRBV5-1 TRBD1 few CASSLEGTGGIKLFF TGCGCCAGCAGCTTGGAAGGCACAGGGGGAATCAAACTGTTTTTT
TRBJ1-2 TRBV12-3/TRBV12-4 . . CASRLGTYYGYTF TGTGCCAGCAGGCTAGGGACCTACTATGGCTACACCTTC
TRBJ2-3 TRBV29-1 TRBD2 few CSVHLAGTGTDTQYF TGCAGCGTCCACCTAGCGGGGACGGGGACAGATACGCAGTATTTT
TRBJ2-5 TRBV20-1 TRBD2 once CSADSGTSGRAVRETQYF TGCAGTGCTGATAGCGGGACTAGCGGGAGGGCCGTCAGGGAGACCCAGTACTTC
TRBJ1-1 TRBV2 . . CTSSPGFDAFF TGTACCAGCAGCCCGGGGTTTGACGCTTTCTTT
TRBJ2-3 TRBV5-4 . few CASSPPARGTDTQYF TGTGCCAGCAGCCCCCCGGCCAGGGGCACAGATACGCAGTATTTT
TRBJ1-5 TRBV21-1 . . CASSKGETVNQPQHF TGTGCCAGCAGCAAAGGGGAGACAGTCAATCAGCCCCAGCATTTT
TRBJ2-7 TRBV6-2/TRBV6-3 TRBD1 . CASTSLRQGWPYEQYF TGTGCCAGCACCTCCCTGCGACAGGGTTGGCCCTACGAGCAGTACTTC
TRBJ2-1 TRBV5-6 . few CASSPFEFYNEQFF TGTGCCAGCAGCCCTTTTGAGTTTTACAATGAGCAGTTCTTC
TRBJ1-4 TRBV7-8 . . CASSLDREKLFF TGTGCCAGCAGCTTAGACCGGGAAAAACTGTTTTTT
TRBJ1-1 TRBV20-1 . . CSYRDGNTEAFF TGCAGCTACAGGGACGGGAACACTGAAGCTTTCTTT
TRBJ2-7 TRBV20-1 TRBD2 many CSATSGVASYEQYF TGCAGTGCAACTAGCGGAGTGGCCTCCTACGAGCAGTACTTC
TRBJ2-7 TRBV7-6 . few CASRSGGSEQYF TGTGCCAGCCGAAGTGGTGGTAGCGAGCAGTACTTC
TRBJ1-5 TRBV4-3 . . CASSQDRHGNQPQHF TGCGCCAGCAGCCAAGATAGGCATGGCAATCAGCCCCAGCATTTT
TRBJ2-5 TRBV10-2 TRBD2 few CASRIAGGLETQYF TGCGCCAGCAGAATTGCGGGAGGCCTAGAGACCCAGTACTTC
TRBJ2-7 TRBV6-2/TRBV6-3 . many CASSFPGARTYEQYF TGTGCCAGCAGTTTCCCAGGGGCGCGCACCTACGAGCAGTACTTC
TRBJ2-5 TRBV4-2 TRBD2 . CASSQDPASGVETQYF TGTGCCAGCAGCCAAGATCCGGCTAGCGGGGTGGAGACCCAGTACTTC
TRBJ2-2 TRBV20-1 . few CSANAQVGTGELFF TGCAGTGCTAATGCCCAGGTGGGCACCGGGGAGCTGTTTTTT
TRBJ2-3 TRBV6-5 TRBD2 few CASSYSRTSFTDTQYF TGTGCCAGCAGTTACTCGAGGACTAGCTTCACAGATACGCAGTATTTT
TRBJ2-3 TRBV6-2/TRBV6-3 TRBD2 . CASSLGSGIWNTQYF TGTGCCAGCAGTTTGGGTAGCGGGATATGGAATACGCAGTATTTT
TRBJ2-7 TRBV6-2/TRBV6-3 TRBD2 few CASRLTSGSLYEQYF TGTGCCAGCAGATTGACTAGCGGGAGCCTCTACGAGCAGTACTTC
TRBJ2-2 TRBV29-1 . few CSVGGGQITGELFF TGCAGCGTTGGAGGAGGCCAGATCACCGGGGAGCTGTTTTTT
TRBJ2-7 TRBV6-5 . . CASSYRGGEQYF TGTGCCAGCAGTTACAGGGGAGGCGAGCAGTACTTC
TRBJ2-7 TRBV7-2 . . CASSLGDRQTYEQYF TGTGCCAGCAGCCTAGGCGACCGACAAACCTACGAGCAGTACTTC
TRBJ1-2 TRBV12-3/TRBV12-4 TRBD1 few CASSPNDRVNGYTF TGTGCCAGCAGCCCGAACGACAGGGTCAATGGCTACACCTTC
TRBJ2-5 TRBV7-8 . . CASSSSSGTAATQYF TGTGCCAGCAGCTCCTCTTCGGGGACTGCGGCGACCCAGTACTTC
TRBJ2-1 TRBV27 TRBD2 many CASSEGLAAYNEQFF TGTGCCAGCAGCGAGGGACTAGCGGCCTACAATGAGCAGTTCTTC
TRBJ1-6 TRBV20-1 . . CSARDFGTPNSPLHF TGCAGTGCTAGAGATTTCGGGACCCCGAATTCACCCCTCCACTTT